One and the same sample provided the 14 T cell receptor beta chains below, sequenced in a study of cytotoxic CD8 clonotypes in ibrutinib-treated CLL. The assay was immunoSEQ multiplex PCR, and TCRdb's table has in-frame clones only and misses some. The data hold about 50,000 clones, with 83% observed a single time. This sample comprised PBMCs, obtained after 24 months of ibrutinib treatment. These receptors were taken from a human donor with chronic lymphocytic leukemia.

This chain joins TRBV4-3 and TRBJ2-7, with 10 bases fitting TRBD1. The CDR3 totals 14 residues. V lost 4 bases, J lost 6 bases, and 6 bases stayed unmatched. Germline loops: CDR1 LGHNA, CDR2 YSLEER. Here the CDR3 reads CASSRDRGRGEQYF. CDR3 nucleotides: TGCGCCAGCAGCCGAGACAGGGGGCGAGGCGAGCAGTACTTC.

The chain recombines TRBV5-1 with TRBJ2-5; 8 nucleotides align to TRBD1. With 7 bases clipped from V and 5 bases from J, the junction kept 7 bases outside the gene matches. This CDR3 comprises 13 residues. The germline gives CDR1 SGHRS, CDR2 YFSETQ. CDR3 nucleotide sequence: TGCGCCAGCGCCGGACAGGGTCGGGAGACCCAGTACTTC. This translates into CASAGQGRETQYF. Supplemented by reference TRBV5-1 and TRBJ2-5, the full variable domain reads KAGVTQTPRYLIKTRGQQVTLSCSPISGHRSVSWYQQTPGQGLQFLFEYFSETQRNKGNFPGRFSGRQFSNSRSEMNVSTLELGDSALYLCASAGQGRETQYFGPGTRLLVL.

V usage is TRBV18 and J usage is TRBJ1-5; a possible D gene is TRBD1 (6 bases). This CDR3 is 14 amino acids long. Germline V gene lookup returns CDR1 KGHSH and CDR2 LQKENI. V dropped 4 bases and J dropped 5 bases, with 12 bases sitting between them. CDR3 DNA sequence: TGTGCCAGCTCACTTGACAGGAGATATCAGCCCCAGCATTTT. It is translated as CASSLDRRYQPQHF.

The chain joins TRBV7-9 to TRBJ1-1; the D is unclear. Between the trimmed V and J ends, which lost 9 bases and 0 bases, there was a span of 8 bases. The CDR3 covers 12 residues. Germline assignment: CDR1 SEHNR and CDR2 FQNEAQ (reference sequence). The CDR3 spells CASLNLNTEAFF. The CDR3 nucleotides are TGTGCCAGTCTCAATTTGAACACTGAAGCTTTCTTT.

The chain is built from TRBV28 and TRBJ2-7; 14 bases agree with TRBD2. V was clipped by 3 bases and J by 0 bases; unmatched bases: 7. CDR1 and CDR2 from the germline V gene are MDHEN and SYDVKM. The CDR3 has 18 amino acids. CDR3 nucleotides: TGTGCCAGCAGTTTGGGACTAGCGGGAGCCCGCCCCTCCTACGAGCAGTACTTC. Translation: CASSLGLAGARPSYEQYF.

J is TRBJ2-7 and V is TRBV5-4; 10 nucleotides align to TRBD2. The length of the CDR3 is 15 residues. In germline, CDR1 is SGHNT, CDR2 YYREEE (reference sequence). V was clipped by 3 bases and J by 1 base; unmatched bases: 4. The CDR3 spells CASSSVAGGSYEQYF. Written as DNA, the CDR3 is TGTGCCAGCAGCTCCGTAGCGGGAGGTTCCTACGAGCAGTACTTC.

The J gene is TRBJ2-7, the V gene TRBV11-2; 13 nucleotides agree with TRBD2. The CDR3 covers 16 residues. Germline V gives CDR1 SGHAT, CDR2 FQNNGV. V gave up 1 base and J gave up 2 bases; unmatched junction bases: 2. The DNA of the CDR3 is TGTGCCAGCAGCTTAGTGGGGACTAGCGGGACCTACGAGCAGTACTTC. Translating it yields CASSLVGTSGTYEQYF.

This chain uses TRBV6-1 with TRBJ1-4; D gene uncertain. CDR1 is MNHNS, CDR2 SASEGT, per germline. V shed 2 bases and J shed 4 bases, with 11 bases lying between them. CDR3 length: 15 residues. CDR3 nucleotide sequence: TGTGCCAGCAGTGAATCGAGCGGGGTTAATGAAAAACTGTTTTTT. The encoded protein is CASSESSGVNEKLFF.

The chain carries TRBV5-1 and TRBJ1-4; D is possibly TRBD1 (5 bases). This CDR3 contains 14 residues. V lost 5 bases, J lost 3 bases, and 11 bases lay in between. Germline CDR1 is SGHRS and CDR2 is YFSETQ. The CDR3: CASSKQTANEKLFF. In DNA, the CDR3 is TGCGCCAGCAGTAAACAGACAGCTAATGAAAAACTGTTTTTT.

This CDR3 reads CASSRTRTADTQYF. In nucleotides, the CDR3 is TGTGCCAGCAGCCGCACCAGAACTGCAGATACGCAGTATTTT. The chain combines TRBV7-3 with TRBJ2-3; D unclear. The V gene lost 5 bases and the J gene lost 4 bases, with 13 bases spanning the gap. The CDR3 runs to 14 residues. Per germline, CDR1 SGHTA and CDR2 FQGTGA.

The J gene is TRBJ2-7, the V gene TRBV19; 7 bases agree with TRBD1. Trimming cost V 4 bases and J 5 bases; bases outside gene matches: 8. Per germline, CDR1 LNHDA and CDR2 SQIVND (reference sequence). This CDR3 is built from 14 residues. In DNA form, the CDR3 reads TGTGCCAGTAGTACCACCCCACAGGGGCACGAGCAGTACTTC. It codes for CASSTTPQGHEQYF.

This clone appeared a single time. This chain links TRBV9 with TRBJ2-3; D not resolved. Trimming shortened V by 2 bases and J by 3 bases, and 7 bases separated the two germline ends. The CDR3 covers 13 residues. Germline CDR1 and CDR2: SGDLS and YYNGEE. CDR3 sequence reads: CASSVGVTDTQYF. CDR3 coding DNA: TGTGCCAGCAGCGTTGGGGTTACAGATACGCAGTATTTT.

This clone was counted only a few times. The chain has TRBV7-9 and TRBJ1-3; no clear D gene. The CDR3 is made up of 13 amino acids. Trimming stripped 3 bases from V and 1 base from J, with 4 bases between. Germline CDR1 is SEHNR and CDR2 is FQNEAQ (reference sequence). The CDR3 loop is CASSLGSGNTIYF. The CDR3, as DNA: TGTGCCAGCAGCTTGGGATCTGGAAACACCATATATTTT.

The chain employs TRBV30 and TRBJ2-7; D not resolved. The length of the CDR3 is 14 residues. The V end was cut by 0 bases, the J end by 9 bases, with 18 bases between. Germline V gives CDR1 GTSNPN, CDR2 SVGIG (reference sequence). This chain's CDR3 is CAWSVEPGLSRQYF. The CDR3 DNA reads as TGTGCCTGGAGTGTAGAGCCGGGCCTGTCGCGGCAGTACTTC.